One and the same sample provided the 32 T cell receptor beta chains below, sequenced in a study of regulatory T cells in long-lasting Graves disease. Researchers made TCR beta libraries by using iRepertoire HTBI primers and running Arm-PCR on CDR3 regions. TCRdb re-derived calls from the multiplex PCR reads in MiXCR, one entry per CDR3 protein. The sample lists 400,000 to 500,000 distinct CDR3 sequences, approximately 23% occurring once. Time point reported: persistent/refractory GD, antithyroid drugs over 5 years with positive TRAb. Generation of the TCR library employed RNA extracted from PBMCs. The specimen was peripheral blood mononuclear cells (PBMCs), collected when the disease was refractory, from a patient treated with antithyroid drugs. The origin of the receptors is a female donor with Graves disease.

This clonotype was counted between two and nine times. CDR3 residues: CSARDSDSPLHF. The CDR3 nucleotides read TGCAGTGCTAGAGATTCGGATTCACCCCTCCACTTT. The V gene is TRBV20-1, the J gene TRBJ1-6; D call uncertain. V lost 0 bases and J 8 bases, leaving 5 bases between the germline ends. The germline V gene has CDR1 DFQATT and CDR2 SNEGSKA (reference sequence). This CDR3 comprises 12 residues.

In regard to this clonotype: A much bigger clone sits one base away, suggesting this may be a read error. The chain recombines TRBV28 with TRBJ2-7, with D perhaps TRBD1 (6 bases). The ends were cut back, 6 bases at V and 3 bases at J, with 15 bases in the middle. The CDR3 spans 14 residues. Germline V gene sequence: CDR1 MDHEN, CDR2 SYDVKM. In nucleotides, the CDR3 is TGTGCCAGCAGCTTAGGTCACAGGGTCTACGAGCAGTACTTC. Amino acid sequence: CASSLGHRVYEQYF.

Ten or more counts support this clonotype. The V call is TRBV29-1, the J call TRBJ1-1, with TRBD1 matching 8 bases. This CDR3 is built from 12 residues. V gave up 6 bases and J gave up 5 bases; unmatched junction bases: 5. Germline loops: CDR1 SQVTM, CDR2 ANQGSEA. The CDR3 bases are TGCAGCGTACAGGGGGTAGGAACTGAAGCTTTCTTT. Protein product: CSVQGVGTEAFF. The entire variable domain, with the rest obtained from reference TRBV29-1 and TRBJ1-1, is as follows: SAVISQKPSRDICQRGTSLTIQCQVDSQVTMMFWYRQQPGQSLTLIATANQGSEATYESGFVIDKFPISRPNLTFSTLTVSNMSPEDSSIYLCSVQGVGTEAFFGQGTRLTVV.

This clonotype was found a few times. The chain's CDR3 is CASSQGGLVNEQYF. The CDR3 DNA reads TGTGCCAGCAGCCAAGGGGGTTTGGTGAACGAGCAGTACTTC. V usage is TRBV9 and J usage is TRBJ2-7, with TRBD1 as a possible D gene (6 bases). Trimming took 4 bases from V and 5 from J, leaving 16 bases between them. CDR3 length equals 14 residues. Germline V gene lookup returns CDR1 SGDLS and CDR2 YYNGEE.

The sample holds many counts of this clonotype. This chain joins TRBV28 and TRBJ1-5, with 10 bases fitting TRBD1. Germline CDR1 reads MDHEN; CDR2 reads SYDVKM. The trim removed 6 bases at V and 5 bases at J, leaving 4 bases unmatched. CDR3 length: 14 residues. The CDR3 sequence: CASRSGQGDQPQHF. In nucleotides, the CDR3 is TGTGCCAGCAGAAGCGGACAGGGGGATCAGCCCCAGCATTTT.

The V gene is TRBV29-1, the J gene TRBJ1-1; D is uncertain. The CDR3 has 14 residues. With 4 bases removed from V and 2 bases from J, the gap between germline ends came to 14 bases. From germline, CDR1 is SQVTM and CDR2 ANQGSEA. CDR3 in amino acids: CSVALRLGNTEAFF. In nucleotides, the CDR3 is TGCAGCGTTGCCCTCCGTCTGGGAAACACTGAAGCTTTCTTT.

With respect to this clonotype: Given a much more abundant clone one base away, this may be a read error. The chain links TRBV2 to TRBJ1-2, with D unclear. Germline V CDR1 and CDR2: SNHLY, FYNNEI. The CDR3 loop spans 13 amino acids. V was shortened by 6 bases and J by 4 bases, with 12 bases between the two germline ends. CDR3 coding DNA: TGTGCCAGCAGCGGAGGGAGATCCTATGGCTACACCTTC. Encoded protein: CASSGGRSYGYTF.

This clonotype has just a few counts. Here the CDR3 DNA reads TGTGCCAGCAGCCAAGATGCAACGCCCTACAATGAGCAGTTCTTC. It is translated as CASSQDATPYNEQFF. The V gene is TRBV3-1, the J gene TRBJ2-1; no clear D gene. Germline values: CDR1 LGHDT, CDR2 YNNKEL (reference sequence). The CDR3 is 15 amino acids. Trimming shortened V by 0 bases and J by 2 bases, and 8 bases separated the two germline ends.

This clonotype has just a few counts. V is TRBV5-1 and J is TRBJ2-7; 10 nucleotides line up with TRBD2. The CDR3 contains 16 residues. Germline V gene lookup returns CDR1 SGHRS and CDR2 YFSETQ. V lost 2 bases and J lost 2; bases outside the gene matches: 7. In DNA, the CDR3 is TGCGCCAGCAGCTTCCTGACTAGCGGGCTAACCTACGAGCAGTACTTC. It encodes CASSFLTSGLTYEQYF.

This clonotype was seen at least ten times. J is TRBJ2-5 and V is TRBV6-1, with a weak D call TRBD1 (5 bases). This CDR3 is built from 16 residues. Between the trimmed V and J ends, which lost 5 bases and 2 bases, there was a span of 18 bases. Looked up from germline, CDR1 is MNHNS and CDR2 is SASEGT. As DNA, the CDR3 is TGTGCCAGCAGTCTCGGATTAGGGGCCGCGCAAGAGACCCAGTACTTC. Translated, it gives CASSLGLGAAQETQYF.

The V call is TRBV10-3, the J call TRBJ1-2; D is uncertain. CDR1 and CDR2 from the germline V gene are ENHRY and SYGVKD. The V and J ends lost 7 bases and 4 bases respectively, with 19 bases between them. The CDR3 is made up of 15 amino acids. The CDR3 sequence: CAITPEAGSFYGYTF. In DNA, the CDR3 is TGTGCCATCACGCCCGAGGCTGGCTCCTTCTATGGCTACACCTTC.

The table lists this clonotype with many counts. CDR3 DNA sequence: TGTGCCAGCAGTTTAGGCAGGTCTCGGATCTACGAGCAGTACTTC. Translated, it gives CASSLGRSRIYEQYF. This chain links TRBV28 with TRBJ2-7; unclear D gene. V was pared by 2 bases and J by 3 bases, with 14 bases between. Germline-derived CDR1 and CDR2 are MDHEN and SYDVKM. This CDR3 contains 15 residues.

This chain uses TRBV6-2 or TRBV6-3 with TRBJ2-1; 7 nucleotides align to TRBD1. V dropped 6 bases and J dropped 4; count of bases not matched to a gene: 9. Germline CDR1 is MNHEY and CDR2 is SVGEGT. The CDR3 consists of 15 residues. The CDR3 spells CASSYGTVRYNEQFF. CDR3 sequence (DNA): TGTGCCAGCAGCTATGGGACAGTTCGATACAATGAGCAGTTCTTC.

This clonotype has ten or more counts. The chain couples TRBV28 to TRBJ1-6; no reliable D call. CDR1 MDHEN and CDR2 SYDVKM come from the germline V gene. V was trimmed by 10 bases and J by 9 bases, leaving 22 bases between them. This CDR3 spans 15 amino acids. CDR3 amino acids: CATKKEGPGISPLHF. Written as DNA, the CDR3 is TGTGCCACCAAAAAGGAGGGCCCTGGAATTTCACCCCTCCACTTT.

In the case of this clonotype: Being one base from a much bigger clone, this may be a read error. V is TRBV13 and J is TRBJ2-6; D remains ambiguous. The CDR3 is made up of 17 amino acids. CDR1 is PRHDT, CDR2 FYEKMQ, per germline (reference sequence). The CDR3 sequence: CASGLGRRFSGANVLTF. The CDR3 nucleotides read TGTGCCAGCGGCTTAGGACGGCGGTTCTCTGGGGCCAACGTCCTGACTTTC.

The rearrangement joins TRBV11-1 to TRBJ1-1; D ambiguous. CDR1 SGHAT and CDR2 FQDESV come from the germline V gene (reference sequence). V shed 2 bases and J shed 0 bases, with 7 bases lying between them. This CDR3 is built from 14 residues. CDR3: CASSLKHMNTEAFF. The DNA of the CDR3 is TGTGCCAGCAGCTTAAAACACATGAACACTGAAGCTTTCTTT.

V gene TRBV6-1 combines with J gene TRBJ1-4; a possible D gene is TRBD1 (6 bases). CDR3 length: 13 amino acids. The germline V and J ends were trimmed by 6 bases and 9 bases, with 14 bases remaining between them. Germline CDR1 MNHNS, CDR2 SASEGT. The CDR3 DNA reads TGTGCCAGCAGGGACTCAGGGACACAAAAACTGTTTTTT. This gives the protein CASRDSGTQKLFF.

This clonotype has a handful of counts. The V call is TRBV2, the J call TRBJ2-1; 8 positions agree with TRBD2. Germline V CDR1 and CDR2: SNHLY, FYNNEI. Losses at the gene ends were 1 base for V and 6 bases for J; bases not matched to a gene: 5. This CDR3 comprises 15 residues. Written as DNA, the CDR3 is TGTGCCAGCAGTGAAGGGCTAGCGGGCTTCAATGAGCAGTTCTTC. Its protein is CASSEGLAGFNEQFF.

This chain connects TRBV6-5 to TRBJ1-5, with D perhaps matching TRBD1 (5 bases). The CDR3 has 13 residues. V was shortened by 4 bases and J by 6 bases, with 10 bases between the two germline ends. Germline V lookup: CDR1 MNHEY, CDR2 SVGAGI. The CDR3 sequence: CASSFLRVQPQHF. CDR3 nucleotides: TGTGCCAGCAGTTTTCTCAGGGTTCAGCCCCAGCATTTT.

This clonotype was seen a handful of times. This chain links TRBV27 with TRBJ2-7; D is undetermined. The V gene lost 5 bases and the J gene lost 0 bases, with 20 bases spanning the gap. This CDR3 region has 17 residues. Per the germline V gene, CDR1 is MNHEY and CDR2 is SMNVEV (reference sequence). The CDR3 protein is CASSASAGYPHSYEQYF. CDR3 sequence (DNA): TGTGCCAGCAGTGCATCAGCTGGGTATCCCCACTCCTACGAGCAGTACTTC.

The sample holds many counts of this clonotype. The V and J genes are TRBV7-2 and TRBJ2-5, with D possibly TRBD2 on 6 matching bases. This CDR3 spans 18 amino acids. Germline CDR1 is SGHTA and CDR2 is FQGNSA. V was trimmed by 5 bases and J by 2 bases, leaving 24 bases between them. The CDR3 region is CASSRTPLGTGDQETQYF. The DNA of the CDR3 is TGTGCCAGCAGCCGAACCCCGCTTGGGACGGGGGATCAAGAGACCCAGTACTTC.

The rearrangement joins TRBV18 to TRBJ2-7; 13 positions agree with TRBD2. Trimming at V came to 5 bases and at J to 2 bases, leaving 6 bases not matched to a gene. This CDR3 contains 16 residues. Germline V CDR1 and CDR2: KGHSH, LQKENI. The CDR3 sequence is CASSTGTSGNPYEQYF. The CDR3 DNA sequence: TGTGCCAGCTCAACCGGGACTAGCGGGAATCCCTACGAGCAGTACTTC.

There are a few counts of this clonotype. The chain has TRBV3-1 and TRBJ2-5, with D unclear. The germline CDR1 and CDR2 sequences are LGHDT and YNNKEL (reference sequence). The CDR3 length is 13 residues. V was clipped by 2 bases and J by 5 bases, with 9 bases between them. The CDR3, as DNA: TGTGCCAGCAGCCAACAGGTTCTGGAGACCCAGTACTTC. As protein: CASSQQVLETQYF.

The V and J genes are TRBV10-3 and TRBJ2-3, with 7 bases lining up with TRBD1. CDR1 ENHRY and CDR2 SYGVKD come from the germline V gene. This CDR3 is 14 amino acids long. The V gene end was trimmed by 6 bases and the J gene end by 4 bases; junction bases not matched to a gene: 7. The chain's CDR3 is CAIRRQGPADTQYF. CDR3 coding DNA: TGTGCCATCAGACGACAGGGACCTGCAGATACGCAGTATTTT.

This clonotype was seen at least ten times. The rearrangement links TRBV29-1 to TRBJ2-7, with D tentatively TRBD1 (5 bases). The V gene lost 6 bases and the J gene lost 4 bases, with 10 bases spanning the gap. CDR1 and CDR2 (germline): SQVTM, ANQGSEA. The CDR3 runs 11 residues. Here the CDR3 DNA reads TGCAGCGTGGGGCCGTCTTACGAGCAGTACTTC. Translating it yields CSVGPSYEQYF.

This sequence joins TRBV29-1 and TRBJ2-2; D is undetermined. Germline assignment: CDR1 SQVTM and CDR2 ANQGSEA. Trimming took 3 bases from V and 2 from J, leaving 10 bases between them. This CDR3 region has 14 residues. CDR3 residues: CSVEARYNTGELFF. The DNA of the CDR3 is TGCAGCGTTGAGGCCCGATACAACACCGGGGAGCTGTTTTTT.

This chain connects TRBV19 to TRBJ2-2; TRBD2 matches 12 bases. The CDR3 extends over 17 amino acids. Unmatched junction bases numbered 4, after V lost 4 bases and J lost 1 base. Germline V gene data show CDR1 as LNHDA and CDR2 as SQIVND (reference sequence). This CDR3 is CASSRTSGTMNTGELFF. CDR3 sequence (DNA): TGTGCCAGTAGTAGGACTAGCGGGACCATGAACACCGGGGAGCTGTTTTTT.

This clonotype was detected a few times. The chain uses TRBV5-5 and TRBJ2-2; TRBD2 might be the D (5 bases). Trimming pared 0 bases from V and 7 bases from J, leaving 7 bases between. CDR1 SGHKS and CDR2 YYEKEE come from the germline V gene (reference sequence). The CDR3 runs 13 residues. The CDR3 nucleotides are TGTGCCAGCAGCTTGGGCGGAGGCGGGGAGCTGTTTTTT. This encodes CASSLGGGGELFF.

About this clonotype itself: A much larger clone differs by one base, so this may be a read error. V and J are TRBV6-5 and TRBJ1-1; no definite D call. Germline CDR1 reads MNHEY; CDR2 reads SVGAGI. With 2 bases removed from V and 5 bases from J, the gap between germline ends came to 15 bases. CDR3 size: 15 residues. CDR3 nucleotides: TGTGCCAGCAGTTACGGGTACGAGAGCGAGACTGAAGCTTTCTTT. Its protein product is CASSYGYESETEAFF.

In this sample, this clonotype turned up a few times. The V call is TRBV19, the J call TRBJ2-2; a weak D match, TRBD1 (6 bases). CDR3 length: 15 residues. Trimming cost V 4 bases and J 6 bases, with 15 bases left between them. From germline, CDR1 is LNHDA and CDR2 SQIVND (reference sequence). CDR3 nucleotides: TGTGCCAGTAGTAGCGACCGGACAGCCCCCGGGGAGCTGTTTTTT. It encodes CASSSDRTAPGELFF.

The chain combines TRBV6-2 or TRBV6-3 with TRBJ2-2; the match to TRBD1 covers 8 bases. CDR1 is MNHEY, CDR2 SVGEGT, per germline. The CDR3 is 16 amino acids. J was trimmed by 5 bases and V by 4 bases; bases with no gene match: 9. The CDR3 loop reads CASSSPAGGITGELFF. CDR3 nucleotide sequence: TGTGCCAGCAGTTCCCCCGCAGGGGGCATAACCGGGGAGCTGTTTTTT.

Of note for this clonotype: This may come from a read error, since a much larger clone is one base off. CDR3 sequence (DNA): TGTGCCAGTACCACGGGACTAGCGAATGCCGGGGAGCTGTCTTTT. Translating it yields CASTTGLANAGELSF. The chain has TRBV19 and TRBJ2-2, with 10 bases matching TRBD2. CDR3 length: 15 residues. In germline, CDR1 is LNHDA, CDR2 SQIVND (reference sequence).